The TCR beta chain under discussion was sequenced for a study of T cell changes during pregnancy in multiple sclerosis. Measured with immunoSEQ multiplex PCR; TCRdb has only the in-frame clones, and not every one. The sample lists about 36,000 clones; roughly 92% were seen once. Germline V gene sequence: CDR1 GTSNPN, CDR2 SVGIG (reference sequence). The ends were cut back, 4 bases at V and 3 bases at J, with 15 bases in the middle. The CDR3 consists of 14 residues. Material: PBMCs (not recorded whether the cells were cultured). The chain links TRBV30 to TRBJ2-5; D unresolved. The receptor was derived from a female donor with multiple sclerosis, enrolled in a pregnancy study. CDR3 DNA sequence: TGTGCCTGGAAGATCAGGAGAGGAAAAGAGACCCAGTACTTC. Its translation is CAWKIRRGKETQYF.